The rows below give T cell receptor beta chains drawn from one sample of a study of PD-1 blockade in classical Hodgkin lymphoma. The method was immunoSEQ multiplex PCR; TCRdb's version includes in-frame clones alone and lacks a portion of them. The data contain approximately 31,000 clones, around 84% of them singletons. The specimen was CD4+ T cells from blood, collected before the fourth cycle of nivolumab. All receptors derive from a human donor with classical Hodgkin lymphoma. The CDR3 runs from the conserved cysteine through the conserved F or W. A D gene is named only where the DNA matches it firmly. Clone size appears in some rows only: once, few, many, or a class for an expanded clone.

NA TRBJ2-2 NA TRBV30 CAGKKGELFF TGTGCCGGTAAAAAGGGGGAGCTGTTTTTT
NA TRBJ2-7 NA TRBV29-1 CSVERYGEYEQYF TGCAGCGTTGAAAGATACGGGGAGTACGAGCAGTACTTC
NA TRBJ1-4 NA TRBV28 CALGGFNEKLFF TGTGCCTTGGGGGGTTTTAATGAAAAACTGTTTTTT
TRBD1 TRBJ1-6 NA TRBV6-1 CASSEVGTGGSPLHF TGTGCCAGCAGTGAAGTTGGGACAGGGGGATCACCCCTCCACTTT
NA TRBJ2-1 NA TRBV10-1 CASSEPSTDNEQFF TGCGCCAGCAGTGAGCCCTCGACGGACAATGAGCAGTTCTTC
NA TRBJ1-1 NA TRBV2 CASSEAGRAGTEAFF TGTGCCAGCAGTGAAGCTGGCAGGGCCGGCACTGAAGCTTTCTTT
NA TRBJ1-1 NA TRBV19 CASSSTGDTEAFF TGTGCCAGTAGTTCGACAGGTGACACTGAAGCTTTCTTT
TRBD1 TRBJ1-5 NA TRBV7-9 CASSLGGRGRMSNQPQHF TGTGCCAGCAGCTTAGGTGGCAGGGGGCGGATGAGCAATCAGCCCCAGCATTTT
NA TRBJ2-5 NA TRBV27 CASSLSGGRETQYF TGTGCCAGCAGTTTATCAGGAGGGAGAGAGACCCAGTACTTC
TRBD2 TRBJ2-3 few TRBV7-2 CASSRGLAGGHSDTQYF TGTGCCAGCAGCCGAGGACTAGCGGGGGGGCATTCAGATACGCAGTATTTT
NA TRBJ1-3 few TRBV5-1 CASSLGRAGHTIYF TGCGCCAGCAGCTTGGGTAGGGCCGGACACACCATATATTTT
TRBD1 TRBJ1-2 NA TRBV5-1 CASSSGQGHNYGYTF TGCGCCAGCAGCTCCGGACAGGGCCATAACTATGGCTACACCTTC
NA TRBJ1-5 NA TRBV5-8 CASSLADDQPQHF TGTGCCAGCAGCTTGGCAGACGATCAGCCCCAGCATTTT
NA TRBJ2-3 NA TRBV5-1 CASSLDTRPDTQYF TGCGCCAGCAGCTTGGACACCCGACCAGATACGCAGTATTTT